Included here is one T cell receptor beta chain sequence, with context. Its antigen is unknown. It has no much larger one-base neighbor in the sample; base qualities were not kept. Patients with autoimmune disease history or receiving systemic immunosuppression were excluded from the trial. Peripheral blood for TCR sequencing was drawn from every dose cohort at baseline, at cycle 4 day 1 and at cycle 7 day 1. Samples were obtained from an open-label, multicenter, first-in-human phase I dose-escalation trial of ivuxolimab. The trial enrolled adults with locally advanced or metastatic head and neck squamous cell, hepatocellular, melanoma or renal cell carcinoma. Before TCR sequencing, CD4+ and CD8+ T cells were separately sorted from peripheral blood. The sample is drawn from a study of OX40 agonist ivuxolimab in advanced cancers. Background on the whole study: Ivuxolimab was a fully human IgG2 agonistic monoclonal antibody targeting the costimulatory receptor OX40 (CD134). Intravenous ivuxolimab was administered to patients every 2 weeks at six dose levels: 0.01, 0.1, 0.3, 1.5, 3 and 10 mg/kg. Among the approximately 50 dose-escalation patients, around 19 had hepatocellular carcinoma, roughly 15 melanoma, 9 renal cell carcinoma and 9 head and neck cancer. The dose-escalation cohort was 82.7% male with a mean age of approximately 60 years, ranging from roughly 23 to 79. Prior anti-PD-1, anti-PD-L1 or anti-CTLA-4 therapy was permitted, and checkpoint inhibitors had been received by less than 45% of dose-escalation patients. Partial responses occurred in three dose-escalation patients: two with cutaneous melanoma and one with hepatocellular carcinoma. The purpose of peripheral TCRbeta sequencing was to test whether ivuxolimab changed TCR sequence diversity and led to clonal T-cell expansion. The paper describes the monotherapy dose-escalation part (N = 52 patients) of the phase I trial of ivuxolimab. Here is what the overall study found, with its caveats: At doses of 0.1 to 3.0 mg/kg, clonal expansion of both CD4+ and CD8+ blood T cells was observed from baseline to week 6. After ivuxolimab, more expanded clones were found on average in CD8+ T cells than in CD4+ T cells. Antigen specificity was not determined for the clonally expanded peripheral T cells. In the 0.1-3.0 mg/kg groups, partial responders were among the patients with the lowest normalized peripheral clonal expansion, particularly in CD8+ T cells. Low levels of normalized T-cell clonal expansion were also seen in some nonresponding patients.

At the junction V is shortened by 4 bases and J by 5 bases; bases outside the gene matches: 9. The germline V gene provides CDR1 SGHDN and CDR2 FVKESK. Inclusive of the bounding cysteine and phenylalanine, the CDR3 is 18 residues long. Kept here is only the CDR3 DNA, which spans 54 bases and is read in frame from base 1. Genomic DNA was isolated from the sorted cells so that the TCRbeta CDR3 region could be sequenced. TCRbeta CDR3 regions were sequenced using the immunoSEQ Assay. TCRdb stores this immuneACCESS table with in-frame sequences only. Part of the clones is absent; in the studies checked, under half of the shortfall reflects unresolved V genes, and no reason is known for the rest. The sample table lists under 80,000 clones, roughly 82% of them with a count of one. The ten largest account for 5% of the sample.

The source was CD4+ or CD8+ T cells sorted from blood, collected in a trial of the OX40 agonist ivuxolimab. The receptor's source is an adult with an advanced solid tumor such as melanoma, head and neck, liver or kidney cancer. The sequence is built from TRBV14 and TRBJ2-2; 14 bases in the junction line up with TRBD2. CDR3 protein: CASSRRLAGGPGTGELFF. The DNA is TGTGCCAGCAGCCGGCGACTAGCGGGGGGGCCGGGGACCGGGGAGCTGTTTTTT.